Listed here is a single T cell receptor (beta chain). Its antigen is as yet unknown. This sample was included in a study of PD-1 blockade in classical Hodgkin lymphoma. The germline V gene encodes CDR1 WNHNN and CDR2 SYGVQD (reference sequence). This CDR3 has 17 amino acids. Trimming stripped 0 bases from V and 1 base from J, with 13 bases between. Each patient's relapse followed autologous stem cell transplantation, and brentuximab vedotin exposure varied. Study-level findings and limits: Still unresolved is the cause of the repertoire differences, which may be disease activity or prior therapy.

Sequenced by immunoSEQ multiplex PCR; TCRdb stores in-frame clones only, minus some. This sample yields 90,000 to 100,000 clones, of which roughly 89% are seen a single time; about 10% belongs to the top ten. The source material was peripheral blood mononuclear cells (PBMCs), sampled before the second cycle of nivolumab. J is TRBJ2-1 and V is TRBV10-1; tentative D call: TRBD1 (5 bases). The sequence was collected from a human donor with classical Hodgkin lymphoma. The CDR3 reads CASSESTQGRSYNEQFF. CDR3 nucleotides: TGCGCCAGCAGTGAGTCGACTCAGGGCCGGTCCTACAATGAGCAGTTCTTC.